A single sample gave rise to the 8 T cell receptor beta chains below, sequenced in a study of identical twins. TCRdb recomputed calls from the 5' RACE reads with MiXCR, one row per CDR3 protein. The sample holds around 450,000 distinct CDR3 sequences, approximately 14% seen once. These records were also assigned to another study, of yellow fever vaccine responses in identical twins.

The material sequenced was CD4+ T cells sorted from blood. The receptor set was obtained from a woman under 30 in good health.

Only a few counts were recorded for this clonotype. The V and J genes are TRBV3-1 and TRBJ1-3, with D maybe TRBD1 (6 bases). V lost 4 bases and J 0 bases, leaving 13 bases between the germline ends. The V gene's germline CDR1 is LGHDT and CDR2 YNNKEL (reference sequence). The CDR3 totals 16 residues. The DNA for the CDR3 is TGTGCCAGCAGCCTACCAGGGGCGAGCTCTGGAAACACCATATATTTT. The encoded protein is CASSLPGASSGNTIYF.

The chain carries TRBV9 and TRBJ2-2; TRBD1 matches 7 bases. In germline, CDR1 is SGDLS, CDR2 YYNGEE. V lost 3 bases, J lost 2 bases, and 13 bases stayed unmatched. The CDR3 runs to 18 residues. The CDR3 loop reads CASSGLLSGTANTGELFF. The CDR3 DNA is TGTGCCAGCAGCGGACTTTTATCCGGGACAGCCAACACCGGGGAGCTGTTTTTT. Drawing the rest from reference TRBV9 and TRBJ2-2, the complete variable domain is DSGVTQTPKHLITATGQRVTLRCSPRSGDLSVYWYQQSLDQGLQFLIQYYNGEERAKGNILERFSAQQFPDLHSELNLSSLELGDSALYFCASSGLLSGTANTGELFFGEGSRLTVL.

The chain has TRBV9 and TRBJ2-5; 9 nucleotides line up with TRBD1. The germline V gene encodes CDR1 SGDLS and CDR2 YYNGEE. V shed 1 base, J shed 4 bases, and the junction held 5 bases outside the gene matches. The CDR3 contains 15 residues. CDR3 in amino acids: CASSVRVGQGETQYF. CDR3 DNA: TGTGCCAGCAGCGTAAGGGTGGGACAGGGAGAGACCCAGTACTTC. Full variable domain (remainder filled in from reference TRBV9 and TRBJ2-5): DSGVTQTPKHLITATGQRVTLRCSPRSGDLSVYWYQQSLDQGLQFLIQYYNGEERAKGNILERFSAQQFPDLHSELNLSSLELGDSALYFCASSVRVGQGETQYFGPGTRLLVL.

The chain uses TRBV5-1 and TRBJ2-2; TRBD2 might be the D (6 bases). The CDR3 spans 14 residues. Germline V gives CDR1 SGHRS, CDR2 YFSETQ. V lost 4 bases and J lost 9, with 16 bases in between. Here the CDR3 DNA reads TGCGCCAGCAGCCTTGGAGGGGCGTACCGGGAGCTGTTTTTT. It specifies CASSLGGAYRELFF.

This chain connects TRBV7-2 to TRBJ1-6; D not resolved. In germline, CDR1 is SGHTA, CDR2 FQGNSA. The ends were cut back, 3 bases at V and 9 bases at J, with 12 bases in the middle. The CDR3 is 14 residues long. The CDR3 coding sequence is TGTGCCAGCAGCTTGGCAGTGATGGGTTCACCCCTCCACTTT. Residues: CASSLAVMGSPLHF.

CDR3 nucleotides: TGCGCCAGCAGGACAGGGGCGAGCACCGGGGAGCTGTTTTTT. This gives the protein CASRTGASTGELFF. The genes are TRBV5-1 and TRBJ2-2, with 8 positions matching TRBD1. The CDR3 length is 14 residues. V shed 5 bases, J shed 4 bases, and the junction held 4 bases outside the gene matches. CDR1 is SGHRS, CDR2 YFSETQ, per germline.

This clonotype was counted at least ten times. CDR3 residues: CSAKFGETQYF. CDR3 DNA: TGCAGTGCTAAATTCGGGGAGACCCAGTACTTC. V and J are TRBV20-1 and TRBJ2-5; no definite D call. This CDR3 is built from 11 residues. CDR1 is DFQATT and CDR2 is SNEGSKA in the germline V gene (reference sequence). Between the trimmed V and J ends, which lost 4 bases and 5 bases, there was a span of 8 bases.

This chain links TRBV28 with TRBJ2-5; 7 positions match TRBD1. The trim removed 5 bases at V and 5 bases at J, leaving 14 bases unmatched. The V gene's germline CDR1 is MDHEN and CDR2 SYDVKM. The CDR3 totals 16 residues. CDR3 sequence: CASSPMDKGGVETQYF. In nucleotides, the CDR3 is TGTGCCAGCAGTCCCATGGATAAAGGGGGCGTTGAGACCCAGTACTTC.